This T cell receptor (beta chain) was obtained from a study of brain T cells in children with intractable seizures. Data came from immunoSEQ multiplex PCR; TCRdb stores just in-frame clones and leaves some out. The sample shows more than 7,500 clones, around 69% of them seen only once. Trimming shortened V by 2 bases and J by 4 bases, and 9 bases separated the two germline ends. CDR3 length equals 14 residues. The germline CDR1 and CDR2 sequences are MGHRA and YSYEKL. Sequencing was limited to surgery cases with top T cell transcript signatures in brain tissue. The sample in question was resected brain tissue, obtained at surgery. The chain carries TRBV4-1 and TRBJ2-1; weak D call: TRBD2 (6 bases). The origin of this receptor is a boy under two years old with tuberous sclerosis and intractable seizures. The CDR3 DNA reads TGCGCCAGCAGCCAACCGGGACTGTACAATGAGCAGTTCTTC. This gives the protein CASSQPGLYNEQFF.